This TCR beta chain was recovered during a study of human T cells and chemical hapten exposure. The time point is: patch test 2, 6 weeks after DPC sensitization. Described treatment: therapeutic diphenylcyclopropenone sensitization with weekly scalp DPC. At every patch-test visit, blood was drawn before the patch test was applied. On this clonotype itself: Its cognate antigen is unknown.

The germline V gene has CDR1 SQVTM and CDR2 ANQGSEA. V lost 6 bases to trimming and J lost 0 bases, with 6 bases between them. The CDR3 totals 13 residues. Overall study results and limits: The presence of alopecia in the donors means their immune response may differ from healthy people's.

TCRdb re-called the RACE reads through MiXCR, storing one row per CDR3 protein. The table lists about 140,000 distinct CDR3 sequences, roughly 10% of them singletons. Sequences were derived from whole blood, sampled in connection with sensitization to the hapten diphenylcyclopropenone (DPC). The chain uses TRBV29-1 and TRBJ2-6; D is uncertain. The TCR comes from a woman aged 45-60 years with alopecia areata. Some clones in this sample may be carry-over from other donors' samples. The DNA of the CDR3 is TGCAGCGTCCGGGTCTCTGGGGCCAACGTCCTGACTTTC. Translating it yields CSVRVSGANVLTF.